This TCR beta chain derives from a study of blood T cell repertoires in COVID-19 (TCRdb year 2020). Notes on the research overall: Samples from collaborators originated in the United States, Italy and Spain and spanned both the acute and convalescent phases of COVID-19. The material from the prospective study consisted of cDNA or gDNA derived from T cells, B-cell-depleted T cells, or PBMCs. The samples were drawn from two sources: the first 160 participants of the ongoing ImmuneRACE study, and 1,200 or so subjects contributed by 6 global collaborators. Subjects who had been exposed to COVID-19, were actively infected with it, or had recovered from it provided the deeply sampled blood TCRbeta repertoires that made up the dataset. Where available, HLA class I and class II types were obtained from metadata supplied by the sample provider rather than from assay-based typing. Nearly every sample came with metadata listing a de-identified subject ID, COVID-19 status, age in years and sex. The repertoires were released in a freely available public database meant as a resource for research on the immune response to SARS-CoV-2.

The CDR3, cysteine through phenylalanine, is 17 amino acids long. CDR3 DNA only is kept here, 51 bases in frame from base 1. Relative to germline, V is missing 1 base and J is missing 1 base, with 6 bases of the junction outside any gene match. The germline V gene gives CDR1 as MGHRA and CDR2 as YSYEKL. Worth noting for this clone: What this receptor recognizes is not known. Qualities for individual bases were not recorded, and no much larger clone is one base off.

Each collaborating institution followed its own protocols to collect whole blood in K2EDTA tubes. For TCRbeta analysis, collaborators shipped samples in one of three forms: frozen whole blood, isolated PBMCs, or DNA extracted from either of those sample types. TCRbeta CDR3 regions were amplified from genomic DNA by means of the immunoSEQ Assay, a bias-controlled multiplex PCR. In the paper's pipeline: Within the assay, amplification of reference gene primers was used to estimate how many nucleated cells each sample contained. To quantify the absolute abundance of each unique TCRbeta CDR3 rearrangement, sequence reads were collapsed and filtered. For each sample, productive Simpson clonality was calculated as the square root of Simpson's diversity index across productive rearrangements. TCRdb holds this immuneACCESS table with in-frame rearrangements only. Some clones are missing; in checked studies, unresolved V genes explain under half, and the rest has no known cause. The D gene and trimming were derived from the DNA, and the V and J assignments and clone size from that table. This sample comprises approximately 89,000 clones, nearly 90% of them detected only once. 3.5% to 5.5% of the sample is in the top ten clones.

Study-wide conclusions, independent of this receptor: The quantity of clinical and demographic metadata differed by source and by participant and was supplied without curation.

The sample comprised peripheral blood. Here the chain combines TRBV4-1 and TRBJ2-2; 7 central nucleotides agree with TRBD1. The TCR originated in a man aged 65-85 years with acute or convalescent COVID-19. CDR3 protein: CASSQVRNRGNTGELFF. In nucleotides, the sequence is TGCGCCAGCAGCCAAGTGCGAAACAGGGGGAACACCGGGGAGCTGTTTTTT.